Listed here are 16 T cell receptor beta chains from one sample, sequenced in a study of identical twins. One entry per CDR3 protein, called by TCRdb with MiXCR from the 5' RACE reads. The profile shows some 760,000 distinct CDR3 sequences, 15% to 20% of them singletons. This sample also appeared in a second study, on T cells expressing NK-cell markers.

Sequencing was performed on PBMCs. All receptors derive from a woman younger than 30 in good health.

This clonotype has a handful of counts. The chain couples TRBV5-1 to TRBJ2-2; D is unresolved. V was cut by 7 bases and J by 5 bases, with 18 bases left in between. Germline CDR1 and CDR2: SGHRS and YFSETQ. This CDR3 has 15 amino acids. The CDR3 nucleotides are TGCGCCAGCCGCGCCGTGTCGGGTTTTACCGGGGAGCTGTTTTTT. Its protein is CASRAVSGFTGELFF.

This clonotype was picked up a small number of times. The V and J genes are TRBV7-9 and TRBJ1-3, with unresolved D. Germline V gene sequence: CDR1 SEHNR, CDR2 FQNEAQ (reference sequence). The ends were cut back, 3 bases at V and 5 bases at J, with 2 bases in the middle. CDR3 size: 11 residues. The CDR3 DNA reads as TGTGCCAGCAGCTTCCGAAACACCATATATTTT. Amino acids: CASSFRNTIYF.

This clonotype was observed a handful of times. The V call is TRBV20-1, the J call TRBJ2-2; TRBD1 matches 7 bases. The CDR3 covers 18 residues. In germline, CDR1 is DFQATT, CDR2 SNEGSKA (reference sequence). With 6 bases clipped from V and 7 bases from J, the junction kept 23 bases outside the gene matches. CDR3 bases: TGCAGTGCCATGCCAATCAGGACAGGCAATCCCCGGAGCGGGGAGCTGTTTTTT. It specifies CSAMPIRTGNPRSGELFF.

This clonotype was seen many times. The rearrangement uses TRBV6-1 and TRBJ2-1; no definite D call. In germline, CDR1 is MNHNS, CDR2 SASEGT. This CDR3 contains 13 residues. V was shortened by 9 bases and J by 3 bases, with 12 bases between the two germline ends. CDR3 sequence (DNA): TGTGCCAGTACTGGGTTAGGCTACAATGAGCAGTTCTTC. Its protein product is CASTGLGYNEQFF.

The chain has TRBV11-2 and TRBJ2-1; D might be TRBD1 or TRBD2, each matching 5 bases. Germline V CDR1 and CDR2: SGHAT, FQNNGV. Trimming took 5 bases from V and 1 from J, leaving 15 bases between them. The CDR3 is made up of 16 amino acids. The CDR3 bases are TGTGCCAGCAGCCCAATTCAGGGAGAGTCCTACAATGAGCAGTTCTTC. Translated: CASSPIQGESYNEQFF.

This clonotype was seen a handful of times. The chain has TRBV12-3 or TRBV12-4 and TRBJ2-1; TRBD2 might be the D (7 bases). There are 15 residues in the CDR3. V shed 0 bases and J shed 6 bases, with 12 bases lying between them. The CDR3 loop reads CASSLAGGPFNEQFF. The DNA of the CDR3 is TGTGCCAGCAGTTTAGCGGGGGGGCCCTTCAATGAGCAGTTCTTC.

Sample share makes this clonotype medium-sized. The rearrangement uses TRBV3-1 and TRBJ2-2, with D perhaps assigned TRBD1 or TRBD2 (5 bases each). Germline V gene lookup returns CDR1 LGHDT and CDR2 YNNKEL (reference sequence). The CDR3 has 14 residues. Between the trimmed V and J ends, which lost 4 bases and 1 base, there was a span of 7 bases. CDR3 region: CASSRDVNTGELFF. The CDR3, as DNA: TGTGCCAGCAGCCGGGACGTGAACACCGGGGAGCTGTTTTTT. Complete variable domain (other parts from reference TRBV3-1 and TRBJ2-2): DTAVSQTPKYLVTQMGNDKSIKCEQNLGHDTMYWYKQDSKKFLKIMFSYNNKELIINETVPNRFSPKSPDKAHLNLHINSLELGDSAVYFCASSRDVNTGELFFGEGSRLTVL.

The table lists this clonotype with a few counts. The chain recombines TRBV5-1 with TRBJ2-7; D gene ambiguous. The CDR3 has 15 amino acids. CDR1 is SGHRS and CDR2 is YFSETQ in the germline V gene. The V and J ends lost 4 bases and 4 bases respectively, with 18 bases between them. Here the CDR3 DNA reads TGCGCCAGCAGCGGAAAACGGGTACAGCCGTACGAGCAGTACTTC. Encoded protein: CASSGKRVQPYEQYF.

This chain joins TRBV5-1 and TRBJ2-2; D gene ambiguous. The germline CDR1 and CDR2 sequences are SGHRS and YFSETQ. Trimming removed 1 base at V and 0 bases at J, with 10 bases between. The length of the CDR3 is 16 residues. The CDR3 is CASSLMATTNTGELFF. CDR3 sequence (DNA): TGCGCCAGCAGCTTGATGGCGACCACGAACACCGGGGAGCTGTTTTTT.

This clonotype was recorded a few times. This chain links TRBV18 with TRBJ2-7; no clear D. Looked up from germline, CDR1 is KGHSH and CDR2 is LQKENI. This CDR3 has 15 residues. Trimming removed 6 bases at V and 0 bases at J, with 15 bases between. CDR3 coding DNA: TGTGCCAGCTCCCCGGGCGATAAGGGCTCCTACGAGCAGTACTTC. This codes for CASSPGDKGSYEQYF.

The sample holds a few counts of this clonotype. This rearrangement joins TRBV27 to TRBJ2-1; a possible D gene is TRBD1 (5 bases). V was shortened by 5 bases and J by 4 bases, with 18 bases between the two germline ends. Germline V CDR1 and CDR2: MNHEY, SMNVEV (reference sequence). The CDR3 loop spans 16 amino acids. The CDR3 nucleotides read TGTGCCAGCAGTCTAGGAGTTTTAGGGGTTTACAATGAGCAGTTCTTC. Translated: CASSLGVLGVYNEQFF.

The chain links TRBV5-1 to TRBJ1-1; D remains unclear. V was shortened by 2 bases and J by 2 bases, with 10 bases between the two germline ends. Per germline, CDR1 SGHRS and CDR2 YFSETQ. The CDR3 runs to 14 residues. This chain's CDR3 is CASSFGLGNTEAFF. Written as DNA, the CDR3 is TGCGCCAGCAGCTTCGGATTGGGTAACACTGAAGCTTTCTTT.

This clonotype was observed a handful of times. The DNA for the CDR3 is TGTGCCAGCAGCCGCACAGGGGGCCGAAACACCATATATTTT. Translated, it gives CASSRTGGRNTIYF. V gene TRBV6-1 combines with J gene TRBJ1-3, with 9 bases aligning to TRBD1. J gave up 5 bases and V 6 bases, and 5 bases lay outside the gene matches. This CDR3 has 14 residues. Germline V gene sequence: CDR1 MNHNS, CDR2 SASEGT.

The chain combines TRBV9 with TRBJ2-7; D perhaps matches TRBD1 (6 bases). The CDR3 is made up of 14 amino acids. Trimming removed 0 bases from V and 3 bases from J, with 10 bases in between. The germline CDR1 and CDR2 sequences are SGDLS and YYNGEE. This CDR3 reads CASSVGDKYYEQYF. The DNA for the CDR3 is TGTGCCAGCAGCGTAGGGGACAAGTACTACGAGCAGTACTTC.

CDR3 DNA: TGTGCCATCAGGCCGGGCAGGGGATTTACCTACGAGCAGTACTTC. Its translation: CAIRPGRGFTYEQYF. The rearrangement uses TRBV10-3 and TRBJ2-7; D may be TRBD1 (6 bases). This CDR3 spans 15 amino acids. From germline, CDR1 is ENHRY and CDR2 SYGVKD. With 6 bases removed from V and 2 bases from J, the gap between germline ends came to 17 bases.

The CDR3 protein is CASSLAVELDGSYEQYF. The CDR3, as DNA: TGTGCCAGCAGCTTAGCGGTAGAACTTGACGGGTCCTACGAGCAGTACTTC. The chain has TRBV7-9 and TRBJ2-7; no reliable D call. V lost 0 bases and J lost 1, with 16 bases in between. In germline, CDR1 is SEHNR, CDR2 FQNEAQ (reference sequence). The length of the CDR3 is 17 residues. Full variable domain (missing parts from reference TRBV7-9 and TRBJ2-7): DTGVSQNPRHKITKRGQNVTFRCDPISEHNRLYWYRQTLGQGPEFLTYFQNEAQLEKSRLLSDRFSAERPKGSFSTLEIQRTEQGDSAMYLCASSLAVELDGSYEQYFGPGTRLTVT.